Shown below are 5 T cell receptor beta chains from a single sample sequenced in a study of shared clonotypes between healthy human individuals. TCRdb's table, derived via immunoSEQ multiplex PCR, lists solely in-frame clones and lacks some. The sample includes 2.3 million or so clones, approximately 93% of them seen just once. Sample: naive CD4+ T cells from PBMCs. Subset specified: CD45RA+ positively selected. The receptors were gathered from a man between 18 and 35 years old in good health. Some clones in this sample may be carry-over from other donors' samples.

The CDR3 loop reads CASSPNHRSSGNTIYF. CDR3 bases: TGTGCCAGCAGTCCAAACCACAGGAGCTCTGGAAACACCATATATTTT. This sequence joins TRBV6-6 and TRBJ1-3; D perhaps matches TRBD1 (5 bases). Germline V gene data show CDR1 as MNHNY and CDR2 as SVGAGI (reference sequence). V lost 5 bases, J lost 0 bases, and 14 bases lay in between. The CDR3 contains 16 residues.

CDR3 coding DNA: TGTGCCAGCAGCTTAATCGGGGTGGTGACAGATACGCAGTATTTT. Residues: CASSLIGVVTDTQYF. The chain has TRBV7-3 and TRBJ2-3; tentative D call: TRBD2 (5 bases). Germline lookup yields CDR1 SGHTA and CDR2 FQGTGA. CDR3 size: 15 residues. V was trimmed by 1 base and J by 3 bases, leaving 11 bases between them.

This clone was seen just once. The chain is built from TRBV28 and TRBJ2-2; 9 bases are a match to TRBD2. Germline loops: CDR1 MDHEN, CDR2 SYDVKM. This CDR3 has 15 residues. With V trimmed by 4 bases and J by 2 bases, 2 bases remained unmatched. CDR3 in DNA: TGTGCCAGCAGTTGGACTAGCGCAAACACCGGGGAGCTGTTTTTT. Its translation: CASSWTSANTGELFF.

V usage is TRBV4-1 and J usage is TRBJ2-5, with D possibly being TRBD2 (6 bases). The V end was cut by 2 bases, the J end by 7 bases, with 11 bases between. This CDR3 comprises 13 residues. Germline assignment: CDR1 MGHRA and CDR2 YSYEKL. The CDR3 DNA reads as TGCGCCAGCAGCCAACCAGGAGGGGCGACCCAGTACTTC. Its translation is CASSQPGGATQYF.

This chain joins TRBV6-1 and TRBJ1-2, with D perhaps TRBD1 (6 bases). Germline V gene data show CDR1 as MNHNS and CDR2 as SASEGT. V lost 4 bases to trimming and J lost 4 bases, with 13 bases between them. The CDR3 extends over 14 amino acids. The DNA for the CDR3 is TGTGCCAGCAGTGCACAGGGCCCGAGCTATGGCTACACCTTC. Translating gives CASSAQGPSYGYTF.